This TCR beta chain is drawn from a study of shared clonotypes between healthy human individuals. Profiled with immunoSEQ multiplex PCR; TCRdb holds only in-frame clones, not every one. The sample has roughly 1 million clones, 75% to 80% seen once. V dropped 6 bases and J dropped 3 bases, with 18 bases sitting between them. This CDR3 has 15 amino acids. CDR1 and CDR2 (germline): SGHNT, YYREEE (reference sequence). The chain is built from TRBV5-4 and TRBJ2-5; perhaps TRBD1 as D (6 bases). Material for sequencing was memory CD4+ T cells from PBMCs. Regarding subset: CD45RA-negative fraction. The clonotype comes from a man younger than 35 in good health. Some clones in this sample may be carry-over from other donors' samples. The CDR3 DNA reads TGTGCCAGCACCCGAGGTTCGGGACATAAAGAGACCCAGTACTTC. The encoded protein is CASTRGSGHKETQYF. Filled out from reference TRBV5-4 and TRBJ2-5, the complete variable domain reads ETGVTQSPTHLIKTRGQQVTLRCSSQSGHNTVSWYQQALGQGPQFIFQYYREEENGRGNFPPRFSGLQFPNYSSELNVNALELDDSALYLCASTRGSGHKETQYFGPGTRLLVL.